This TCR beta chain was identified during a study of cytomegalovirus exposure and HLA in healthy donors. This CDR3 has 15 residues. Per germline, CDR1 SNHLY and CDR2 FYNNEI. A note on this clone: The junction shows a germline mismatch at one end, possibly a read error.

It was with 60 Vbeta and 13 Jbeta primers that the PCR ran. Libraries were prepared by immunoSEQ multiplex PCR; TCRdb keeps only in-frame clonotypes and omits some of them. This table has 150,000 to 200,000 clones, approximately 82% appearing once. The rearrangement uses TRBV2 and TRBJ2-5, with 8 bases matching TRBD2. This TCR was recovered from a man aged 40-50 years in good health and CMV-seropositive. Sequencing was carried out using PBMCs. In DNA form, the CDR3 reads TGTGCCAGCAGTGTTCCTAGCGGGCTCCAAGAGATCCAGTACTTC. Amino acids: CASSVPSGLQEIQYF.